A selection of T cell receptor beta chains follows, all from one sample in a study of cytomegalovirus exposure and HLA in healthy donors. The protocol was immunoSEQ multiplex PCR, while the TCRdb copy is restricted to in-frame clones and leaves out a portion. Its table lists about 200,000 clones. Sequencing was done on a sample of PBMCs. These receptors came from a girl aged 2 to 9 in good health and CMV-seropositive. Both conserved end residues are part of each CDR3. D genes are given only for firm matches.

v_gene: TRBV11-1; d_gene: -; j_gene: TRBJ1-1; CDR3aa: CASTALTVMNTEAFF; CDR3nt: TGTGCCAGCACCGCATTGACAGTCATGAACACTGAAGCTTTCTTT
v_gene: TRBV27; d_gene: TRBD2; j_gene: TRBJ2-7; CDR3aa: CASSQGLGLAYEQYF; CDR3nt: TGTGCCAGCAGTCAGGGACTAGGTTTGGCCTACGAGCAGTACTTC
v_gene: TRBV11-2; d_gene: -; j_gene: TRBJ2-3; CDR3aa: CASSLPTRRAQEFTDTQYF; CDR3nt: TGTGCCAGCAGCTTACCTACCAGGCGGGCTCAAGAATTCACAGATACGCAGTATTTT
v_gene: TRBV6-5; d_gene: -; j_gene: TRBJ2-7; CDR3aa: CASSYSTLGGKQYF; CDR3nt: TGTGCCAGCAGTTACTCGACCCTTGGGGGGAAGCAGTACTTC
v_gene: TRBV5-4; d_gene: -; j_gene: TRBJ1-1; CDR3aa: CASSLARVNTEAFF; CDR3nt: TGTGCCAGCAGCTTGGCTCGGGTGAACACTGAAGCTTTCTTT
v_gene: TRBV27; d_gene: TRBD1; j_gene: TRBJ1-1; CDR3aa: CASSSAGQGSTEAFF; CDR3nt: TGTGCCAGCAGTTCCGCCGGACAGGGAAGCACTGAAGCTTTCTTT
v_gene: TRBV18; d_gene: TRBD2; j_gene: TRBJ2-3; CDR3aa: CASSPLHTGSSGDTQYF; CDR3nt: TGTGCCAGCTCACCACTCCATACCGGGAGTAGCGGGGATACGCAGTATTTT
v_gene: TRBV7-2; d_gene: TRBD2; j_gene: TRBJ2-1; CDR3aa: CASSLAGLAGRVEQFF; CDR3nt: TGTGCCAGCAGCTTAGCGGGACTAGCGGGAAGGGTTGAGCAGTTCTTC
v_gene: TRBV11-3; d_gene: TRBD2; j_gene: TRBJ2-1; CDR3aa: CASSEGLAGQYNEQFF; CDR3nt: TGTGCCAGCAGCGAGGGACTAGCGGGCCAGTACAATGAGCAGTTCTTC
v_gene: TRBV19; d_gene: -; j_gene: TRBJ1-1; CDR3aa: CASSFLEVTEAFF; CDR3nt: TGTGCCAGTAGTTTCCTGGAGGTGACTGAAGCTTTCTTT
v_gene: TRBV10-3; d_gene: TRBD1; j_gene: TRBJ1-4; CDR3aa: CAISQVDRGDEKLFF; CDR3nt: TGTGCCATCAGTCAGGTCGACAGGGGTGATGAAAAACTGTTTTTT
v_gene: TRBV9; d_gene: -; j_gene: TRBJ2-3; CDR3aa: CASSVDGRGTDTQYF; CDR3nt: TGTGCCAGCAGCGTAGACGGGAGAGGCACAGATACGCAGTATTTT
v_gene: TRBV10-2; d_gene: -; j_gene: TRBJ2-1; CDR3aa: CASSESGDSYNEQFF; CDR3nt: TGCGCCAGCAGTGAATCGGGGGACTCCTACAATGAGCAGTTCTTC
v_gene: TRBV5-1; d_gene: TRBD2; j_gene: TRBJ2-1; CDR3aa: CASSLTSGSVNEQFF; CDR3nt: TGCGCCAGCAGCTTGACTAGCGGGAGTGTTAATGAGCAGTTCTTC
v_gene: TRBV6-1; d_gene: TRBD1; j_gene: TRBJ2-4; CDR3aa: CASSEPGAGTGGTLAKNIQYF; CDR3nt: TGTGCCAGCAGTGAACCCGGTGCCGGGACAGGGGGGACGCTAGCCAAAAACATTCAGTACTTC
v_gene: TRBV5-1; d_gene: TRBD2; j_gene: TRBJ2-3; CDR3aa: CASSLDSASGSKGTDTQYF; CDR3nt: TGCGCCAGCAGCTTGGATTCGGCTAGCGGGAGTAAGGGCACAGATACGCAGTATTTT
v_gene: TRBV5-6; d_gene: TRBD1; j_gene: TRBJ1-2; CDR3aa: CASSLVPGGLNYGYTF; CDR3nt: TGTGCCAGCAGCTTGGTGCCAGGGGGCTTGAACTATGGCTACACCTTC
v_gene: TRBV9; d_gene: TRBD2; j_gene: TRBJ2-2; CDR3aa: CASSTRLAGPNTGELFF; CDR3nt: TGTGCCAGCAGCACCCGGCTAGCGGGGCCCAACACCGGGGAGCTGTTTTTT
v_gene: TRBV7-2; d_gene: TRBD1; j_gene: TRBJ1-3; CDR3aa: CASKLTGPSSGNTIYF; CDR3nt: TGTGCCAGCAAGCTGACAGGGCCCAGCTCTGGAAACACCATATATTTT
v_gene: TRBV7-9; d_gene: -; j_gene: TRBJ1-2; CDR3aa: CASSIDTGSYGYTF; CDR3nt: TGTGCCAGCAGCATTGACACCGGGAGCTATGGCTACACCTTC
v_gene: TRBV28; d_gene: -; j_gene: TRBJ2-4; CDR3aa: CAITQAPNIQYF; CDR3nt: TGTGCCATCACACAGGCACCAAACATTCAGTACTTC
v_gene: TRBV7-8; d_gene: TRBD2; j_gene: TRBJ2-7; CDR3aa: CASSLVGTSGSNYEQYF; CDR3nt: TGTGCCAGCAGCTTAGTAGGGACTAGCGGGAGCAACTACGAGCAGTACTTC
v_gene: TRBV7-9; d_gene: -; j_gene: TRBJ2-1; CDR3aa: CASSSGPHPEFF; CDR3nt: TGTGCCAGCAGCTCAGGGCCTCACCCGGAGTTCTTC
v_gene: TRBV28; d_gene: TRBD2; j_gene: TRBJ2-1; CDR3aa: CASRGASGRPLNEQFF; CDR3nt: TGTGCCAGCAGGGGGGCTAGCGGGAGACCCTTGAATGAGCAGTTCTTC
v_gene: TRBV29-1; d_gene: TRBD2; j_gene: TRBJ2-7; CDR3aa: CSVATRRRGYEQYF; CDR3nt: TGCAGCGTTGCAACCAGGCGGCGGGGGTACGAGCAGTACTTC
v_gene: TRBV29-1; d_gene: TRBD1; j_gene: TRBJ2-2; CDR3aa: CSVSPPGQGELFF; CDR3nt: TGCAGCGTTAGTCCCCCGGGACAGGGTGAGCTGTTTTTT
v_gene: TRBV30; d_gene: -; j_gene: TRBJ2-7; CDR3aa: CAWGGSYEQYF; CDR3nt: TGTGCCTGGGGCGGATCCTACGAGCAGTACTTC
v_gene: TRBV4-1; d_gene: -; j_gene: TRBJ1-1; CDR3aa: CASSQDPSTEAFF; CDR3nt: TGCGCCAGCAGCCAAGACCCTAGTACTGAAGCTTTCTTT
v_gene: TRBV5-1; d_gene: -; j_gene: TRBJ2-3; CDR3aa: CASSMGLLFGDTQYF; CDR3nt: TGCGCCAGCAGCATGGGACTCCTCTTTGGGGATACGCAGTATTTT
v_gene: TRBV5-4; d_gene: TRBD1; j_gene: TRBJ2-7; CDR3aa: CASSRGTETYEQYF; CDR3nt: TGTGCCAGCAGCCGTGGGACAGAGACCTACGAGCAGTACTTC